These 26 T cell receptor beta chains share one sample of origin, sequenced in a study of blood T cells in healthy people across ages. A J-beta primer mix and a sample-barcoded 5' primer were used in a second PCR of roughly 7 to 12 cycles. In TCRdb, the 5' RACE reads were re-called with MiXCR into one record per CDR3 protein. The table records more than 1,000,000 distinct CDR3 sequences, about 25% of them present only once. The same sample was also studied in work on T cells of mothers and their children.

Sequencing was performed on blood. These receptors were collected from a girl aged 2-9 years in good health.

This clonotype was recorded at least ten times. The chain is built from TRBV7-2 and TRBJ2-3; the D gene could be TRBD1 or TRBD2 (6 bases each). CDR1 is SGHTA, CDR2 FQGNSA, per germline. The CDR3 spans 15 residues. Deletions cut 2 bases from V and 0 bases from J, with 9 bases between. The CDR3 here is CASSLRGRSTDTQYF. The CDR3 DNA sequence: TGTGCCAGCAGCTTACGGGGGCGCAGCACAGATACGCAGTATTTT. The whole variable domain, filled in from reference TRBV7-2 and TRBJ2-3, reads GAGVSQSPSNKVTEKGKDVELRCDPISGHTALYWYRQSLGQGLEFLIYFQGNSAPDKSGLPSDRFSAERTGGSVSTLTIQRTQQEDSAVYLCASSLRGRSTDTQYFGPGTRLTVL.

The CDR3 DNA sequence: TGCAGTGCGGAAGAGGGATTGTATAATGAAAAACTGTTTTTT. Translating gives CSAEEGLYNEKLFF. The chain carries TRBV20-1 and TRBJ1-4; D unclear. V was trimmed by 6 bases and J by 4 bases, leaving 15 bases between them. The CDR3 consists of 14 residues. Germline V gives CDR1 DFQATT, CDR2 SNEGSKA (reference sequence).

The chain is built from TRBV29-1 and TRBJ2-3; D may match TRBD1 or TRBD2 (6 bases each). V gave up 1 base and J gave up 2 bases, with 13 bases separating them. Germline V gene data show CDR1 as SQVTM and CDR2 as ANQGSEA. CDR3 length equals 15 residues. CDR3 coding DNA: TGCAGCGTTGAAGGAAGGGGGGTAGTCACAGATACGCAGTATTTT. Its translation: CSVEGRGVVTDTQYF.

This clonotype was found a few times. V and J are TRBV6-1 and TRBJ2-7, with a possible D match to TRBD1 (5 bases). Germline CDR1 is MNHNS and CDR2 is SASEGT. The CDR3 loop spans 14 amino acids. V was shortened by 2 bases and J by 0 bases, with 8 bases between the two germline ends. CDR3 in DNA: TGTGCCAGCAGTGAACAACAGGACTCCTACGAGCAGTACTTC. It yields the protein CASSEQQDSYEQYF.

The chain employs TRBV27 and TRBJ2-1; TRBD1 is a possible D gene (6 bases). V lost 1 base and J lost 5, with 21 bases in between. The CDR3 contains 18 residues. Germline lookup yields CDR1 MNHEY and CDR2 SMNVEV (reference sequence). CDR3 in DNA: TGTGCCAGCAGTTTATTTATCCACTCGGAACAGGGCCACAATGAGCAGTTCTTC. Translating gives CASSLFIHSEQGHNEQFF.

A few counts support this clonotype. The genes are TRBV4-2 and TRBJ2-5; D may be TRBD1 or TRBD2 (6 bases each). Trimming stripped 1 base from V and 4 bases from J, with 13 bases between. CDR1 is LGHNA, CDR2 YNFKEQ, per germline. The CDR3 runs to 15 residues. In DNA, the CDR3 is TGTGCCAGCAGCCAAGTAGGGGGGTCTGCAGAGACCCAGTACTTC. This sequence encodes CASSQVGGSAETQYF.

This clonotype has more than one count but fewer than ten. The chain joins TRBV20-1 to TRBJ2-1; 11 bases map to TRBD2. Germline V gene lookup returns CDR1 DFQATT and CDR2 SNEGSKA (reference sequence). This CDR3 region has 17 residues. Losses at the gene ends were 3 bases for V and 4 bases for J; bases not matched to a gene: 11. CDR3 residues: CSARITSGSPYYNEQFF. CDR3 DNA: TGCAGTGCTAGGATAACTAGCGGGAGTCCCTATTACAATGAGCAGTTCTTC.

This clonotype showed up just a few times. This chain joins TRBV10-2 and TRBJ2-3; 9 nucleotides agree with TRBD1. Trimming took 6 bases from V and 1 from J; bases not matched to a gene: 2. The germline V gene encodes CDR1 WSHSY and CDR2 SAAADI. The CDR3 has 14 residues. The CDR3 coding sequence is TGCGCCAGCAGAAGGGACAGGGGCACAGATACGCAGTATTTT. It codes for CASRRDRGTDTQYF.

The rearrangement uses TRBV12-3 or TRBV12-4 and TRBJ1-2; a weak D match, TRBD1 (5 bases). The CDR3 covers 13 residues. Trimming shortened V by 5 bases and J by 2 bases, and 9 bases separated the two germline ends. The CDR3 region is CASSRQFNYGYTF. The CDR3 DNA follows: TGTGCCAGCAGTCGACAGTTCAACTATGGCTACACCTTC.

This sequence joins TRBV14 and TRBJ2-5; D may be TRBD1 (6 bases). The J call may be mistaken, given a closer DNA end match to TRBJ2-1. Germline-derived CDR1 and CDR2 are SGHDN and FVKESK. The CDR3 consists of 16 residues. CDR3 residues: CASSQTSVLDRNEQFF. Here the CDR3 DNA reads TGTGCCAGCAGTCAAACAAGTGTCCTGGACAGAAATGAGCAGTTCTTC.

This clonotype showed up just a few times. This chain joins TRBV12-3 or TRBV12-4 and TRBJ2-5; TRBD1 might be the D (7 bases). The J call may be mistaken, given a closer DNA end match to TRBJ2-7. CDR3 length equals 14 residues. In nucleotides, the CDR3 is TGTGCCAGATCTGGGGGGACAGCCTCCTACGAGCAGTACTTC. It yields the protein CARSGGTASYEQYF.

This clonotype was counted a few times. The chain couples TRBV5-1 to TRBJ2-1; 9 positions match TRBD1. Germline trimming cut 6 bases from V and 8 bases from J; bases unmatched to any gene: 9. The CDR3 runs to 14 residues. CDR1 and CDR2 from the germline V gene are SGHRS and YFSETQ. Here the CDR3 reads CASKAPGQGYEQFF. The CDR3, as DNA: TGCGCCAGCAAGGCTCCGGGACAGGGCTATGAGCAGTTCTTC.

This clonotype came up a few times. J is TRBJ2-4 and V is TRBV2; D is unclear. The V end lost 6 bases, the J end lost 2 bases, and 14 bases lay between the germline ends. In germline, CDR1 is SNHLY, CDR2 FYNNEI. The CDR3 is 15 amino acids. In nucleotides, the CDR3 is TGTGCCAGCAGCCCATATAGTATTTCCAAAAACATTCAGTACTTC. As protein: CASSPYSISKNIQYF.

The rearrangement uses TRBV4-1 and TRBJ1-5; TRBD1 matches 9 bases. Germline V gene lookup returns CDR1 MGHRA and CDR2 YSYEKL. The CDR3 length is 15 residues. V shed 2 bases, J shed 4 bases, and the junction held 3 bases outside the gene matches. The CDR3 protein is CASSQLDRGNQPQHF. CDR3 bases: TGCGCCAGCAGCCAACTGGACAGGGGAAATCAGCCCCAGCATTTT.

Only a few counts were recorded for this clonotype. The DNA of the CDR3 is TGCAGCGTTGGATCCGGGGGCGTCATGGATGAGCAGTTCTTC. This codes for CSVGSGGVMDEQFF. The gene calls are TRBV29-1 and TRBJ2-1; the D gene could be TRBD1 or TRBD2 (6 bases each). There are 14 residues in the CDR3. Germline V CDR1 and CDR2: SQVTM, ANQGSEA. Trimming removed 4 bases at V and 8 bases at J, with 18 bases between.

The rearrangement uses TRBV27 and TRBJ2-1; perhaps TRBD2 as D (5 bases). V was pared by 6 bases and J by 6 bases, with 15 bases between. Germline CDR1 and CDR2: MNHEY and SMNVEV (reference sequence). The CDR3 totals 14 residues. This CDR3 reads CASSDGRTPNEQFF. The CDR3 DNA is TGTGCCAGCAGCGACGGGCGGACTCCCAATGAGCAGTTCTTC.

This clonotype was counted only a few times. V is TRBV6-1 and J is TRBJ2-5, with D maybe TRBD1 (6 bases). The CDR3 sequence is 13 residues long. Germline assignment: CDR1 MNHNS and CDR2 SASEGT. Trimming took 10 bases from V and 3 from J, leaving 15 bases between them. CDR3 sequence reads: CAIIDRRKETQYF. The CDR3 region has the DNA TGTGCCATAATCGACAGGCGAAAAGAGACCCAGTACTTC.

This rearrangement joins TRBV20-1 to TRBJ1-2; D is ambiguous. There are 13 residues in the CDR3. Germline-derived CDR1 and CDR2 are DFQATT and SNEGSKA (reference sequence). Trimming shortened V by 5 bases and J by 4 bases, and 14 bases separated the two germline ends. In nucleotides, the CDR3 is TGCAGTGCTCCCAGCCCGGCTGGCTATGGCTACACCTTC. As protein: CSAPSPAGYGYTF.

The chain recombines TRBV7-9 with TRBJ1-1, with D maybe TRBD1 (6 bases). V was shortened by 5 bases and J by 6 bases, with 10 bases between the two germline ends. Per the germline V gene, CDR1 is SEHNR and CDR2 is FQNEAQ (reference sequence). The CDR3 totals 12 residues. This chain's CDR3 is CASSGDTPEAFF. The CDR3, as DNA: TGTGCCAGCAGCGGGGACACCCCTGAAGCTTTCTTT.

A few counts support this clonotype. This chain joins TRBV7-6 and TRBJ1-1; unclear D gene. Trimming cost V 5 bases and J 8 bases, with 12 bases left between them. Germline CDR1 and CDR2: SGHVS and FNYEAQ. The CDR3 totals 12 residues. The CDR3 protein is CASSPLGSEAFF. As DNA, the CDR3 is TGTGCCAGCAGCCCCCTCGGGTCAGAAGCTTTCTTT.

Remarks on this clonotype: A much larger clone differs from this one at a single base, so this may be a read error. The rearrangement joins TRBV7-9 to TRBJ2-1; D gene uncertain. The DNA end favors TRBJ2-7, so the J call may be wrong. The CDR3 contains 12 residues. Germline V CDR1 and CDR2: SEHNR, FQNEAQ (reference sequence). The CDR3 coding sequence is TGTGCCAGCAGCTTAAGGTTCGACAAGCAGTACTTC. Encoded protein: CASSLRFDKQYF.

This clonotype has only a few counts. This chain uses TRBV3-1 with TRBJ2-7; D tentatively reads TRBD1 or TRBD2 (5 bases each). The CDR3 runs 15 residues. Trimming took 4 bases from V and 0 from J, leaving 13 bases between them. Germline-derived CDR1 and CDR2 are LGHDT and YNNKEL (reference sequence). This CDR3 is CASSLFGTLSYEQYF. CDR3 coding DNA: TGTGCCAGCAGCCTATTCGGGACGCTCTCCTACGAGCAGTACTTC.

The chain combines TRBV15 with TRBJ2-3, with D unresolved. Germline CDR1 reads LNHNV; CDR2 reads YYDKDF (reference sequence). The CDR3 spans 12 residues. The germline V and J ends were trimmed by 8 bases and 4 bases, with 10 bases remaining between them. The CDR3 coding sequence is TGTGCCACCTCAGAACGATCAGATACGCAGTATTTT. It yields the protein CATSERSDTQYF.

The sample holds one count of this clonotype. V gene TRBV5-1 combines with J gene TRBJ1-4; 12 nucleotides match TRBD1. Germline CDR1 SGHRS, CDR2 YFSETQ. J gave up 13 bases and V 0 bases, and 10 bases lay outside the gene matches. This CDR3 has 16 residues. CDR3 region: CASSLELGTGGSRLFF. Written as DNA, the CDR3 is TGCGCCAGCAGCTTGGAACTCGGGACAGGGGGCTCCAGACTGTTTTTT.

This clonotype has just a few counts. This chain connects TRBV21-1 to TRBJ2-1; the D call TRBD1 from the table was never checked on the DNA. TRBV21-1 is marked as a pseudogene. CDR3 length equals 18 residues. CDR3: CASIFKYRRDRPDHEQFF. Here the CDR3 DNA reads TGTGCCAGTATCTTCAAGTATCGACGGGACAGGCCTGACCATGAGCAGTTCTTC.

This clonotype was counted only a few times. The chain combines TRBV18 with TRBJ2-7, with D unclear. The CDR3 runs 10 residues. The V gene lost 5 bases and the J gene lost 6 bases, with 5 bases spanning the gap. CDR1 is KGHSH and CDR2 is LQKENI in the germline V gene. In DNA, the CDR3 is TGTGCCAGCTCATATGGCGAGCAGTACTTC. This encodes CASSYGEQYF.